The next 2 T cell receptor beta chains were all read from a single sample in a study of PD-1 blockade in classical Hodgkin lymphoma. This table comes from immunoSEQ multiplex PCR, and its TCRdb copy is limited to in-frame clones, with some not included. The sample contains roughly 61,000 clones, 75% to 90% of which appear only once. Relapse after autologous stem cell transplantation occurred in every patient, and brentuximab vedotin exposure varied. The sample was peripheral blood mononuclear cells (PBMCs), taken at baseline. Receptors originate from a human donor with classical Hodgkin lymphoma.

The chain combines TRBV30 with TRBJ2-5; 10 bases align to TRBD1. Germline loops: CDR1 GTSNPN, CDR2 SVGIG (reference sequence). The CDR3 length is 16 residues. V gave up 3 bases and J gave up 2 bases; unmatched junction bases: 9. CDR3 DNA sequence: TGTGCCTGGAGCCTAGGACAGGGGGGAAGGCAAGAGACCCAGTACTTC. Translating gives CAWSLGQGGRQETQYF.

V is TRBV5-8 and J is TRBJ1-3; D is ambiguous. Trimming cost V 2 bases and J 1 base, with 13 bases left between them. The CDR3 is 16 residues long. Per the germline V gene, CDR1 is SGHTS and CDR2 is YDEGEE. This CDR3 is CASSFPTGPSGNTIYF. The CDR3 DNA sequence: TGTGCCAGCAGCTTCCCGACGGGCCCATCTGGAAACACCATATATTTT.